This T cell receptor (beta chain) appears in the sequencing data of a study of shared clonotypes between healthy human individuals. Study in general: Per donor, CD8 memory used one plate, CD8 naive used two, CD4 memory used three and CD4 naive used three.

Study-wide results and limits: Generation probability values for non-shared clonotypes were lower than those for clonotypes shared by all four donors.

The donors, healthy adults who were HIV-negative, had experienced no recent acute infections or vaccinations. In the case of this clone: The antigen is not known.

Per the study methods: As immunoSEQ supplied junction-only sequences (without quality scores), filtering differed. Clones were sequenced by immunoSEQ multiplex PCR, and TCRdb holds only the in-frame ones, with some missing. The D gene and trimming were derived from the DNA, and the V and J assignments and clone size from that table. The data show about 1 million clones, around 78% seen once. CDR3 length equals 14 residues. V lost 5 bases and J lost 4, with 14 bases in between. Germline CDR1 SGHNT, CDR2 YENEEA. The source material was memory CD4+ T cells from PBMCs. As for subset: CD45RA-negative fraction. This clonotype originated in a young man in good health. Some clones in this sample may be carry-over from other donors' samples. The chain combines TRBV11-3 with TRBJ1-1; D unresolved. As DNA, the CDR3 is TGTGCCAGCAGCGCAGGATACCACGGCACTGAAGCTTTCTTT. Protein: CASSAGYHGTEAFF. The full variable domain, with the rest looked up from reference TRBV11-3 and TRBJ1-1, is EAGVVQSPRYKIIEKKQPVAFWCNPISGHNTLYWYLQNLGQGPELLIRYENEEAVDDSQLPKDRFSAERLKGVDSTLKIQPAELGDSAVYLCASSAGYHGTEAFFGQGTRLTVV.